The 9 T cell receptor beta chains below come from one sample, sequenced in a study of T cells in localized non-small cell lung cancer. Generated by immunoSEQ multiplex PCR, the TCRdb table keeps only in-frame clones and is missing some. The table has about 26,000 clones, approximately 90% seen once. Sequencing was performed on peripheral blood, taken before any cancer treatment. The source is a female donor aged 60 or older with stage II squamous cell lung carcinoma.

This chain joins TRBV6-5 and TRBJ1-2; weak D call: TRBD1 (6 bases). This CDR3 is 15 amino acids long. Germline assignment: CDR1 MNHEY and CDR2 SVGAGI. The germline V and J ends were trimmed by 5 bases and 0 bases, with 13 bases remaining between them. CDR3 sequence (DNA): TGTGCCAGCAGTCCCGGGTACAGGGCTAACTATGGCTACACCTTC. Its translation is CASSPGYRANYGYTF.

The chain is built from TRBV11-2 and TRBJ2-7, with 10 bases identical to TRBD1. This CDR3 has 15 residues. V dropped 6 bases and J dropped 7; count of bases not matched to a gene: 12. Germline V gene data show CDR1 as SGHAT and CDR2 as FQNNGV. The CDR3 DNA reads TGTGCCAGCAGATATCCGGGACAGGGGTCACGGGAGCAGTACTTC. Translating gives CASRYPGQGSREQYF.

This chain joins TRBV9 and TRBJ2-2, with TRBD2 identical over 8 bases. This CDR3 comprises 16 residues. With V trimmed by 0 bases and J by 8 bases, 9 bases remained unmatched. Looked up from germline, CDR1 is SGDLS and CDR2 is YYNGEE. CDR3 loop: CASSVGAGVLMGELFF. The CDR3 nucleotides read TGTGCCAGCAGCGTAGGAGCGGGAGTGTTAATGGGGGAGCTGTTTTTT.

The chain combines TRBV18 with TRBJ1-1; 12 bases match TRBD1. The germline gives CDR1 KGHSH, CDR2 LQKENI. Losses at the gene ends were 3 bases for V and 5 bases for J; bases not matched to a gene: 13. This CDR3 has 18 residues. In DNA form, the CDR3 reads TGTGCCAGCTCACCCCAGGCCGGGACAGGGGGCGCGTCGACTGAAGCTTTCTTT. It encodes CASSPQAGTGGASTEAFF.

The rearrangement links TRBV9 to TRBJ2-7; D is undetermined. Germline CDR1 reads SGDLS; CDR2 reads YYNGEE. The CDR3 has 14 amino acids. Trimming shortened V by 0 bases and J by 3 bases, and 10 bases separated the two germline ends. The CDR3, as DNA: TGTGCCAGCAGCGTAGGCGCGGACGGCTACGAGCAGTACTTC. Amino acids: CASSVGADGYEQYF.

V usage is TRBV7-9 and J usage is TRBJ2-6; 11 bases match TRBD1. V shed 4 bases, J shed 2 bases, and the junction held 4 bases outside the gene matches. The germline V gene encodes CDR1 SEHNR and CDR2 FQNEAQ (reference sequence). The CDR3 contains 17 residues. The CDR3 protein is CASSYGTGGTGANVLTF. DNA for the CDR3: TGTGCCAGCAGCTACGGGACAGGGGGTACTGGGGCCAACGTCCTGACTTTC.

V is TRBV2 and J is TRBJ1-1; D is undetermined. There are 15 residues in the CDR3. The germline V and J ends were trimmed by 1 base and 1 base, with 10 bases remaining between them. Per the germline V gene, CDR1 is SNHLY and CDR2 is FYNNEI. The CDR3 DNA sequence: TGTGCCAGCAGTGAAGGAACCCATTGGAACACTGAAGCTTTCTTT. This sequence encodes CASSEGTHWNTEAFF.

The chain joins TRBV18 to TRBJ2-1, with a tentative D call TRBD2 (6 bases). The CDR3 contains 16 residues. Trimming took off 2 bases at V and 14 bases at J, with 25 bases between the two ends. Per the germline V gene, CDR1 is KGHSH and CDR2 is LQKENI. The CDR3 region is CASSPGAGSGDPREFF. DNA for the CDR3: TGTGCCAGCTCACCAGGGGCAGGGTCGGGGGACCCTAGGGAGTTCTTC. Complete variable domain (other parts from reference TRBV18 and TRBJ2-1): NAGVMQNPRHLVRRRGQEARLRCSPMKGHSHVYWYRQLPEEGLKFMVYLQKENIIDESGMPKERFSAEFPKEGPSILRIQQVVRGDSAAYFCASSPGAGSGDPREFFGPGTRLTVL.

The CDR3 DNA is TGCGCCAGCGGGGTTGGAGGTGCTGGAAACACCATATATTTT. Translated: CASGVGGAGNTIYF. The genes are TRBV5-1 and TRBJ1-3, with no clear D. Per germline, CDR1 SGHRS and CDR2 YFSETQ. Trimming shortened V by 7 bases and J by 2 bases, and 13 bases separated the two germline ends. This CDR3 spans 14 amino acids.